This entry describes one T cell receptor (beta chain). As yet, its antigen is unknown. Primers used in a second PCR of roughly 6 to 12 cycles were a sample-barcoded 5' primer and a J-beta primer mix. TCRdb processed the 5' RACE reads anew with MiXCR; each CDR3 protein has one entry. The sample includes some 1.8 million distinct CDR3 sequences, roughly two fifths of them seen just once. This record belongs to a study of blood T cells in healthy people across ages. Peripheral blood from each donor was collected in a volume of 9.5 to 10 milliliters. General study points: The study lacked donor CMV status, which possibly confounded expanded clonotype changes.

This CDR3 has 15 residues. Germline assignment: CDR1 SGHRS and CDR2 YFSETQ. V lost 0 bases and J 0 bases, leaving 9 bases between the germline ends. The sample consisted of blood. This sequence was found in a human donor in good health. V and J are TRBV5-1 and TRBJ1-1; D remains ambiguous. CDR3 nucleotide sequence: TGCGCCAGCAGCTTGGGCAAGGCATTGAACACTGAAGCTTTCTTT. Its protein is CASSLGKALNTEAFF.